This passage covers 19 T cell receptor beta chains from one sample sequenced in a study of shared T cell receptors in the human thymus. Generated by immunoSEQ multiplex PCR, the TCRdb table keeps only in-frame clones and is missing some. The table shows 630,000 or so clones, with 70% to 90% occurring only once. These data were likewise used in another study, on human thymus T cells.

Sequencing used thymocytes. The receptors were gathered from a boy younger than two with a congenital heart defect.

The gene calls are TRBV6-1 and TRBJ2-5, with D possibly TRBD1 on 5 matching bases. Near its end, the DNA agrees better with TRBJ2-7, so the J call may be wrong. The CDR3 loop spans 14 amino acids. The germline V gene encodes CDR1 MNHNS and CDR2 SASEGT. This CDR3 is CASSENLRGDEQYF. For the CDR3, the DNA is TGTGCCAGCAGTGAAAATCTTAGGGGCGACGAGCAGTACTTC.

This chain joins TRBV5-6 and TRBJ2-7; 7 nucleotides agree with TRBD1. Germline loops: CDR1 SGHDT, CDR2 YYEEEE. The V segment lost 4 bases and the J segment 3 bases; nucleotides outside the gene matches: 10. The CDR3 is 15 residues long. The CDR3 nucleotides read TGTGCCAGCAGCATGACGAGGCAGGGGGTCTACGAGCAGTACTTC. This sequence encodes CASSMTRQGVYEQYF.

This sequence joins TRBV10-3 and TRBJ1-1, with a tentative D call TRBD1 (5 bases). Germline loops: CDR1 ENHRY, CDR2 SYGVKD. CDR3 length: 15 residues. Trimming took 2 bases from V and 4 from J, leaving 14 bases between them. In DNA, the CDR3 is TGTGCCATCAGTGAGGGTGACGACAGTGGCACTGAAGCTTTCTTT. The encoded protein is CAISEGDDSGTEAFF.

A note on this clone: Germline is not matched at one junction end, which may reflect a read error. DNA for the CDR3: TGCGCCAGCAGCCAAGAAAGCGGGGGGCCGACTGAAGCTTCCTTT. The encoded protein is CASSQESGGPTEASF. The V and J genes are TRBV4-1 and TRBJ1-1, with D tentatively TRBD1 (6 bases). CDR1 is MGHRA and CDR2 is YSYEKL in the germline V gene. This CDR3 is built from 15 residues.

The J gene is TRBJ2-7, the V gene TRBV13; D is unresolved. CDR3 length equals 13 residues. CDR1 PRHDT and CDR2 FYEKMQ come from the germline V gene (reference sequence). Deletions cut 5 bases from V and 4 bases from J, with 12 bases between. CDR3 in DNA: TGTGCCAGCAGCCACGTCACTACATACGAGCAGTACTTC. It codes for CASSHVTTYEQYF.

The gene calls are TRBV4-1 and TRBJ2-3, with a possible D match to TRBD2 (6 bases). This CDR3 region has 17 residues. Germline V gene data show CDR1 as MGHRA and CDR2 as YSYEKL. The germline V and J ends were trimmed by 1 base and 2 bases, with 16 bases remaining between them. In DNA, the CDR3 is TGCGCCAGCAGCCAAGCCTCGGGACTCAGGCACACAGATACGCAGTATTTT. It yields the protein CASSQASGLRHTDTQYF.

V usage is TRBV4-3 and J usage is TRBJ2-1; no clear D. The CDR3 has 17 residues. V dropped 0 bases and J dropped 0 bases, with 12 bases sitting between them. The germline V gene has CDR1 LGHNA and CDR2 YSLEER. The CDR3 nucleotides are TGCGCCAGCAGCCAAGATATTACAGAGAACTCCTACAATGAGCAGTTCTTC. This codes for CASSQDITENSYNEQFF.

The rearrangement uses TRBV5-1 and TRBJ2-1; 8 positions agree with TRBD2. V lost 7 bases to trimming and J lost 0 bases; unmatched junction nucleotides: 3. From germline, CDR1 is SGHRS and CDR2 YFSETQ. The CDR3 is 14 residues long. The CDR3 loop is CASFSGDSYNEQFF. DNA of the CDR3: TGCGCCAGCTTTAGCGGGGACTCCTACAATGAGCAGTTCTTC.

CDR3 sequence reads: CASSLKGTGNYGYTF. The CDR3 DNA follows: TGTGCCAGCAGTTTAAAGGGGACAGGGAACTATGGCTACACCTTC. The V and J genes are TRBV27 and TRBJ1-2, with 9 bases matching TRBD1. Per germline, CDR1 MNHEY and CDR2 SMNVEV (reference sequence). The CDR3 length is 15 residues. V was clipped by 2 bases and J by 2 bases; unmatched bases: 3.

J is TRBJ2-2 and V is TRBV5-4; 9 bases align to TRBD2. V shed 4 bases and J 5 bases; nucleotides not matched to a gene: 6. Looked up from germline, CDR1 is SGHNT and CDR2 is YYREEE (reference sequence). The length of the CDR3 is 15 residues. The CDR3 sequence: CASSKTSGPTGELFF. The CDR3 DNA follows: TGTGCCAGCAGCAAGACTAGCGGACCAACCGGGGAGCTGTTTTTT.

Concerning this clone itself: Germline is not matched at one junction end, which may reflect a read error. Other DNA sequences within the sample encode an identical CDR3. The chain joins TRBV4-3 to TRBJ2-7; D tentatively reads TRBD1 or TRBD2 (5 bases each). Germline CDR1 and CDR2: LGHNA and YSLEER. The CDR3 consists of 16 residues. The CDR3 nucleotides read TGCGCCAGCAGTCAAGGGGCCCGACTAAGCTCCTACGAGCAGTACTTC. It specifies CASSQGARLSSYEQYF.

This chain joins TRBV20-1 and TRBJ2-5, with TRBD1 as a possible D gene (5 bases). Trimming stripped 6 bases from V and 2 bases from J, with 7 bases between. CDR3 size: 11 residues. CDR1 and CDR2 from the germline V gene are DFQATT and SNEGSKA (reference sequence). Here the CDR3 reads CSAKGQETQYF. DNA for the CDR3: TGCAGTGCCAAGGGGCAAGAGACCCAGTACTTC.

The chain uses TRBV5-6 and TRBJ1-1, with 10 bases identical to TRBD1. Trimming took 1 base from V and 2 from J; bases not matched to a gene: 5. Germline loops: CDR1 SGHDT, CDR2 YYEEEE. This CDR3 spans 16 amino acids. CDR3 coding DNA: TGTGCCAGCAGCTTGTTCGGGACAGGGGTAAACACTGAAGCTTTCTTT. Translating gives CASSLFGTGVNTEAFF.

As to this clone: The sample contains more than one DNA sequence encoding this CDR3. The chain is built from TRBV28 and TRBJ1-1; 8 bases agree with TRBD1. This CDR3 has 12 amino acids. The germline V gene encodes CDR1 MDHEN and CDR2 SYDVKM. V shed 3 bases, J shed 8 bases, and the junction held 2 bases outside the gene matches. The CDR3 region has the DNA TGTGCCAGCAGTTTGCGGACAGGGGAAGCTTTCTTT. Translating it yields CASSLRTGEAFF.

The CDR3 loop is CAINFRGGADTQYF. The CDR3 nucleotides read TGTGCCATCAATTTTCGCGGGGGGGCAGATACGCAGTATTTT. The chain recombines TRBV10-3 with TRBJ2-3; 9 bases match TRBD2. Losses at the gene ends were 7 bases for V and 4 bases for J; bases not matched to a gene: 6. Germline CDR1 reads ENHRY; CDR2 reads SYGVKD. The CDR3 consists of 14 residues.

CDR3 DNA: TGTGCCAGCAGCAGCGGACGGACCTCCTACGAGCAGTACTTC. Translated: CASSSGRTSYEQYF. The chain recombines TRBV5-4 with TRBJ2-7; a possible D gene is TRBD2 (5 bases). Trimming removed 4 bases at V and 0 bases at J, with 11 bases between. This CDR3 is 14 amino acids long. Germline lookup yields CDR1 SGHNT and CDR2 YYREEE (reference sequence).

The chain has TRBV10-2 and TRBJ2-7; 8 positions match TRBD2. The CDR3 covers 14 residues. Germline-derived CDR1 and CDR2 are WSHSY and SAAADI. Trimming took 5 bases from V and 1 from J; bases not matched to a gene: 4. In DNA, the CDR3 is TGCGCCAGCAGTTTAGCGGGAACTTCCTACGAGCAGTACTTC. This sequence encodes CASSLAGTSYEQYF.

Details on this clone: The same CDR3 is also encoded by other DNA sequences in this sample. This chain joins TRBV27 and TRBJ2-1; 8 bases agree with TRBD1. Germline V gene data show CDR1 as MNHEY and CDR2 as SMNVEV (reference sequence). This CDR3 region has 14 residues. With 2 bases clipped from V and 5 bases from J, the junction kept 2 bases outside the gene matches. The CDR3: CASSLRTGNNEQFF. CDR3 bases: TGTGCCAGCAGTTTACGGACAGGGAACAATGAGCAGTTCTTC.

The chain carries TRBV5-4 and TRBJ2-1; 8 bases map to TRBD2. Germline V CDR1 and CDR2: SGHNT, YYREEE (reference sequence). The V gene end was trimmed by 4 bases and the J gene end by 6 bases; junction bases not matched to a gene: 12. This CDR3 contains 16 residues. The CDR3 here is CASSRGGASGFNEQFF. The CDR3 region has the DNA TGTGCCAGCAGCCGAGGTGGGGCTAGCGGGTTCAATGAGCAGTTCTTC. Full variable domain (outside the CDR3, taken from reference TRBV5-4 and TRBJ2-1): ETGVTQSPTHLIKTRGQQVTLRCSSQSGHNTVSWYQQALGQGPQFIFQYYREEENGRGNFPPRFSGLQFPNYSSELNVNALELDDSALYLCASSRGGASGFNEQFFGPGTRLTVL.